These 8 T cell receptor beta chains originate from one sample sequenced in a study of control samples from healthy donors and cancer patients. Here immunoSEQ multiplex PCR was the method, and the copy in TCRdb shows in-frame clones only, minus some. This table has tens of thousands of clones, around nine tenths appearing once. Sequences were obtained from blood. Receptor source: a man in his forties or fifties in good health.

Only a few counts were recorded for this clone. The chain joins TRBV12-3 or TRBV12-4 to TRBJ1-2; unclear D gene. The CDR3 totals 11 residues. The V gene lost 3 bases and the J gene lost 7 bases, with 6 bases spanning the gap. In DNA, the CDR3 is TGTGCCAGCAGTTTTATGGTTGGCTACACCTTC. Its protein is CASSFMVGYTF.

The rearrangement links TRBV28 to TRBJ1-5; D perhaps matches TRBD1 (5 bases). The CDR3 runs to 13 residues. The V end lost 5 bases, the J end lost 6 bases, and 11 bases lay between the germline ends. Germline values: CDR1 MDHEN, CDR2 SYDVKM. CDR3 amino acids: CASSGGTIQPQHF. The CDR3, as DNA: TGTGCCAGCAGTGGAGGGACCATTCAGCCCCAGCATTTT.

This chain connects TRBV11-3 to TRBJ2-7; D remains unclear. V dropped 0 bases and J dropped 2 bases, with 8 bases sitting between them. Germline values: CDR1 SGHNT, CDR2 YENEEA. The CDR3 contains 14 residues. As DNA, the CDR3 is TGTGCCAGCAGCTTAGAGGGCCCAACCTACGAGCAGTACTTC. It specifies CASSLEGPTYEQYF.

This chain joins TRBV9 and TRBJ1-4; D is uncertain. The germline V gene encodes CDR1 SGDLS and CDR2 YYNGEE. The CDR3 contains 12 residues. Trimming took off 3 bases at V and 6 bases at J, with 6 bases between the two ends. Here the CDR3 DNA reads TGTGCCAGCAGCGACGCGCATGAAAAACTGTTTTTT. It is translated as CASSDAHEKLFF.

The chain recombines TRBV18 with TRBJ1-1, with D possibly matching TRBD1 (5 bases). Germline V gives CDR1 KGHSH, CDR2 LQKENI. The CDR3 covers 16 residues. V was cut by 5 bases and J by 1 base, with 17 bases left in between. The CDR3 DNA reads TGTGCCAGCTCAACAACGAGCGGGGGACCGAACACTGAAGCTTTCTTT. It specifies CASSTTSGGPNTEAFF.

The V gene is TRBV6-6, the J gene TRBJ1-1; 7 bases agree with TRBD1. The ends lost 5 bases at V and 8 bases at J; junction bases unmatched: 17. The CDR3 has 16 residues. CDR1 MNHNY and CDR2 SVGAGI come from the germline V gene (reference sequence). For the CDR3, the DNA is TGTGCCAGCAGTCTCCGGGACAGCGGTTCCAGAAAAGAAGCTTTCTTT. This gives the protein CASSLRDSGSRKEAFF.

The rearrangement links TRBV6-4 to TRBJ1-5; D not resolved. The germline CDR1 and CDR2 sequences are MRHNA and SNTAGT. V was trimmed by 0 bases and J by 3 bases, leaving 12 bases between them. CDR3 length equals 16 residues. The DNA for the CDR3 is TGTGCCAGCAGTGACTCGAAAGGGATCGACAATCAGCCCCAGCATTTT. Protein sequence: CASSDSKGIDNQPQHF.

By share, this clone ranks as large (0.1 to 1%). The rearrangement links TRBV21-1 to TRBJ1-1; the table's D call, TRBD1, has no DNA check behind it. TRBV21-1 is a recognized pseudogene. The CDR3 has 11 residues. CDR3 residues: CASSPRQKAFF. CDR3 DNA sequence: TGTGCCAGCAGCCCGAGACAGAAAGCTTTCTTT.